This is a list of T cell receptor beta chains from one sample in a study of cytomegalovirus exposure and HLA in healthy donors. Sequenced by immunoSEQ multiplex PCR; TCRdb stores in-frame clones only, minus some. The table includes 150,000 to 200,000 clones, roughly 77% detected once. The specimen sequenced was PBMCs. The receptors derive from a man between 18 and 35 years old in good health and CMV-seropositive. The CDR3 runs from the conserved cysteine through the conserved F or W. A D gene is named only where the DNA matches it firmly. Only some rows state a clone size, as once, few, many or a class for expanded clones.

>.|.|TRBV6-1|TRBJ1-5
TGTGCCAGCAGTGAAATGGGGGGTCAGCCCCAGCATTTT
CASSEMGGQPQHF
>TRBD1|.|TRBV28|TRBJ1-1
TGTGCCAGCAGTTTGCGAACAGGGGGCCCAAACACTGAAGCTTTCTTT
CASSLRTGGPNTEAFF
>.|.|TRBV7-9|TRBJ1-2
TGTGCCAGCAGCCTAGAGGGACAAGCTAACTATGGCTACACCTTC
CASSLEGQANYGYTF
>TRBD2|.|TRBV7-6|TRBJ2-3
TGTGCCAGCAGCTTTGCGGGGGAGGCAGATACGCAGTATTTT
CASSFAGEADTQYF
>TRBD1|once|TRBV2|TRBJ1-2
TGTGCCAGCAGTGAAGTGCAAACAGGGGTGCGCGGCTACACCTTC
CASSEVQTGVRGYTF
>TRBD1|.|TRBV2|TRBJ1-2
TGTGCCAGCAGTTGGAGAAAGGGACAGGGGGTTGGCTACACCTTC
CASSWRKGQGVGYTF
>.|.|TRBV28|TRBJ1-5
TGTGCCAGCAGTTTTCGACAGAGCAATCAGCCCCAGCATTTT
CASSFRQSNQPQHF
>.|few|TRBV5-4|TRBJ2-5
TGTGCCAGCAGCCTAGGACAGCAAGAGACCCAGTACTTC
CASSLGQQETQYF
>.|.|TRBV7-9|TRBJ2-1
TGTGCCAGCAGCCCCAGGGTCCATGAGCAGTTCTTC
CASSPRVHEQFF
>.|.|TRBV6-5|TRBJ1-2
TGTGCCAGCAGTTACTCAACAGATCTCAGGGATGGCTACACCTTC
CASSYSTDLRDGYTF
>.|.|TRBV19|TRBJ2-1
TGTGCCAGTAGCCCGCCGACAGCGGAGCAGTTCTTC
CASSPPTAEQFF
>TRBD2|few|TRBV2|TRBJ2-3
TGTGCCAGCAACCTACTAGCGGGGGGGGGAGATACGCAGTATTTT
CASNLLAGGGDTQYF
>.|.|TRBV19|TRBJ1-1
TGTGCCAGTAGTATGAGTACTGAAGCTTTCTTT
CASSMSTEAFF
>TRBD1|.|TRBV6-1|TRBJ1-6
TGTGCCAGCATCCGGACAGGGGGCAATTCACCCCTCCACTTT
CASIRTGGNSPLHF
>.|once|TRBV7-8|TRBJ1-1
TGTGCCAGCAGCTCACAGGGACGAATGAACACTGAAGCTTTCTTT
CASSSQGRMNTEAFF
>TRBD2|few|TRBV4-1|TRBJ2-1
TGCGCCAGCAGCCCCGCTAGCGGGAGCTCCTACAATGAGCAGTTCTTC
CASSPASGSSYNEQFF
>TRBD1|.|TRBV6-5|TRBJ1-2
TGTGCCAGCAGTTACGGGACAGGGAGGAGCTATGGCTACACCTTC
CASSYGTGRSYGYTF
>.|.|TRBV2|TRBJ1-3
TGTGCCAGCAGAGAGTTCTCTGGAAACACCATATATTTT
CASREFSGNTIYF
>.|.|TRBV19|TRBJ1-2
TGTGCCAGCCACCGGGGTAGAGGTTCTGGCTACACCTTC
CASHRGRGSGYTF
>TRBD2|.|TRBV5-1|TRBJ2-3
TGCGCCAGCAGCTCCGGGACTAGCGGGGGGCTGACTAGCACAGATACGCAGTATTTT
CASSSGTSGGLTSTDTQYF
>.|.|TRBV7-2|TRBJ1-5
TGTGCCAGCAGCTTATTCGGCAATCAGCCCCAGCATTTT
CASSLFGNQPQHF
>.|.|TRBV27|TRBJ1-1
TGTGCCAGCAGAAGCACGGGGGGTAACACTGAAGCTTTCTTT
CASRSTGGNTEAFF
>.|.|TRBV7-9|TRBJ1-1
TGTGCCAGCAGCTCCCGGGGTAATCGGGGAACTGAAGCTTTCTTT
CASSSRGNRGTEAFF
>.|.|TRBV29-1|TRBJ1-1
TGCAGCGTAGGGGGGGTCATGAACACTGAAGCTTTCTTT
CSVGGVMNTEAFF
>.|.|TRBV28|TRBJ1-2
TGTGCCAGCAGCCCGGACAGTAACTATGGCTACACCTTC
CASSPDSNYGYTF
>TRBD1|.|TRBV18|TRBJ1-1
TGTGCCAGCTCCCCCCGGACAGGGATGAACACTGAAGCTTTCTTT
CASSPRTGMNTEAFF
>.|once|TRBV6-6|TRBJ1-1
TGTGCCAGCAGTTCCAACACCCGGGGCACTGAAGCTTTCTTT
CASSSNTRGTEAFF
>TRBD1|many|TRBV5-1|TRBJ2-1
TGCGCCAGCAGCTCCGTACAGGGGGCGTTAGCACCAAGCTCCTACAATGAGCAGTTCTTC
CASSSVQGALAPSSYNEQFF
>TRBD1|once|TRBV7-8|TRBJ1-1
TGTGCCAGCAGCTTAGGGGGACAGCCGTACACTGAAGCTTTCTTT
CASSLGGQPYTEAFF
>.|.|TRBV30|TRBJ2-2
TGTGCCTGGACCGCCGGAGACAGGAACACCGGGGAGCTGTTTTTT
CAWTAGDRNTGELFF
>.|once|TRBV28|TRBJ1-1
TGTGCCAGCAGTTTACCCGGACAGAGCAATGAAGCTTTCTTT
CASSLPGQSNEAFF
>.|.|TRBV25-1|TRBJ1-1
TGTGCCAGCAGTGGATTCCAGGGTACGAACACTGAAGCTTTCTTT
CASSGFQGTNTEAFF
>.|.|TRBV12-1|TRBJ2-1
TGTGCCAGCAGCTCCTCGGGACTAGAGTGCTACAATGAGCAGTTCTTC
CASSSSGLECYNEQFF
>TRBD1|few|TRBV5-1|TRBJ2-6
TGCGCCAGCAGCTTGGCACAGGGGGCATTGTCTGGGGCCAACGTCCTGACTTTC
CASSLAQGALSGANVLTF
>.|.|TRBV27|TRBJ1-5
TGTGCCAGCAGTTTACGGGGAAGTCAGCCCCAGCATTTT
CASSLRGSQPQHF
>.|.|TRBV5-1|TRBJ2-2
TGCGCCAGCAGCCCGACAAAGTCCCCCGGGGAGCTGTTTTTT
CASSPTKSPGELFF
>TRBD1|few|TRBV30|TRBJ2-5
TGTGCCTGGAGCGAGGACAGGGTGGAGACCCAGTACTTC
CAWSEDRVETQYF
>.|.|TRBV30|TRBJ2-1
TGTGCCTGGAGTGCGACTAGAAACTCCTACAATGAGCAGTTCTTC
CAWSATRNSYNEQFF